This T cell receptor (beta chain) was recorded in a study of blood T cells in healthy people across ages. The authors ran a second PCR of roughly 6 to 12 cycles using a sample-barcoded 5' primer and a J-beta primer mix. TCRdb used MiXCR to reprocess the 5' RACE reads, holding one entry per CDR3 protein. The sample lists 1 million or so distinct CDR3 sequences, about 23% occurring once. This clonotype was seen more than once but under ten times. Separately, the same data were catalogued under a study of T cells of mothers and their children. That work contributes: Reads recorded for TCR beta CDR3 numbered over 8 million per mother and approximately 2.9 million per child.

Sequences were obtained from blood. The origin of this receptor is a girl aged 2-9 years in good health.

The CDR3 coding sequence is TGTGCCAGCAGCTTACCCTTAGCGGGGAATCAAGAGACCCAGTACTTC. Translation: CASSLPLAGNQETQYF. This chain joins TRBV7-6 and TRBJ2-5; 8 nucleotides match TRBD2. Germline loops: CDR1 SGHVS, CDR2 FNYEAQ. The CDR3 spans 16 residues. Germline trimming cut 2 bases from V and 2 bases from J; bases unmatched to any gene: 7.